This T cell receptor (beta chain) originates from a study of cytomegalovirus exposure and HLA in healthy donors. Study-wide findings and caveats: Exclusion applied to some V segments, including TRBV6-2 and TRBV6-3, as they were indistinguishable.

Primers for the PCR totalled 60 Vbeta and 13 Jbeta. As handled by the study authors: In a later analysis, roughly 11 million of tens of millions of unique beta chains occurred in at least two donors. Produced via immunoSEQ multiplex PCR; TCRdb's table is partial and in-frame only. V, J and clone size were drawn from that table, and D and trimming were deduced from the DNA. The profile shows 150,000 to 200,000 clones, roughly 72% of them singletons. Remarks on this clone: Its antigen remains unidentified.

With V trimmed by 2 bases and J by 2 bases, 2 bases remained unmatched. The CDR3 loop spans 13 amino acids. Germline V gene data show CDR1 as GTSNPN and CDR2 as SVGIG (reference sequence). This clonotype originated in a man aged 35-49 years in good health and CMV-seropositive. The rearrangement uses TRBV30 and TRBJ2-7; 8 bases are shared with TRBD1. Input material: PBMCs. CDR3 residues: CAWSLDRAYEQYF. The DNA of the CDR3 is TGTGCCTGGAGTTTGGACAGGGCCTACGAGCAGTACTTC.